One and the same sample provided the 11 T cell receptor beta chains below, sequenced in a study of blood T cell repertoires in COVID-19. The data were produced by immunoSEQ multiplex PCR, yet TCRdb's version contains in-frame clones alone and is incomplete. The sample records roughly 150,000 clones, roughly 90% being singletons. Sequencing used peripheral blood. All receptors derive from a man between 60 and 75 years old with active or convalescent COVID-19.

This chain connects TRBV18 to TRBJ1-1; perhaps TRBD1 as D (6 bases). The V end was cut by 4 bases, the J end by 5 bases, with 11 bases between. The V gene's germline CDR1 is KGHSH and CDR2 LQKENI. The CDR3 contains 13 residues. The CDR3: CASSLGGDTEAFF. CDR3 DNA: TGTGCCAGCTCACTAGGGGGAGATACTGAAGCTTTCTTT. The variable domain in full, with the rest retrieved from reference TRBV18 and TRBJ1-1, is NAGVMQNPRHLVRRRGQEARLRCSPMKGHSHVYWYRQLPEEGLKFMVYLQKENIIDESGMPKERFSAEFPKEGPSILRIQQVVRGDSAAYFCASSLGGDTEAFFGQGTRLTVV.

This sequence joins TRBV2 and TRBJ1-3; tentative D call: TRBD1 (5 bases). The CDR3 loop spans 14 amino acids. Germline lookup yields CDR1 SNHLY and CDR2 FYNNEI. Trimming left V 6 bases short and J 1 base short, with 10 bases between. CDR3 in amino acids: CASRPTASGNTIYF. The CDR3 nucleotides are TGTGCCAGCAGACCGACAGCGTCTGGAAACACCATATATTTT.

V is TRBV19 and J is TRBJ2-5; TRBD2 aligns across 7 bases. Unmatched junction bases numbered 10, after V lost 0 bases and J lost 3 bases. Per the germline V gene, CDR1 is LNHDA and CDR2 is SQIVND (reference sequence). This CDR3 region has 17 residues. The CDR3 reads CASSIDRAKGGEETQYF. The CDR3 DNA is TGTGCCAGTAGTATAGACCGGGCAAAGGGAGGGGAAGAGACCCAGTACTTC.

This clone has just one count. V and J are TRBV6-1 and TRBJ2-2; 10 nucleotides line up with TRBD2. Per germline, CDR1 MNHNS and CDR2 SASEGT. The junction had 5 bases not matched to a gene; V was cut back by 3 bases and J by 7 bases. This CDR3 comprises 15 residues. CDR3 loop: CASSDPSGGGGELFF. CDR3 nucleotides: TGTGCCAGCAGTGACCCTAGCGGGGGAGGCGGGGAGCTGTTTTTT.

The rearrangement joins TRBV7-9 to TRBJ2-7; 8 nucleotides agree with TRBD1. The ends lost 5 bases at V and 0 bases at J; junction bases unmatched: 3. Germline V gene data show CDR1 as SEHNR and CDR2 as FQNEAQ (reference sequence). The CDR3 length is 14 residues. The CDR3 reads CASSVTGGSYEQYF. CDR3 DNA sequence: TGTGCCAGCAGCGTTACAGGGGGCTCCTACGAGCAGTACTTC.

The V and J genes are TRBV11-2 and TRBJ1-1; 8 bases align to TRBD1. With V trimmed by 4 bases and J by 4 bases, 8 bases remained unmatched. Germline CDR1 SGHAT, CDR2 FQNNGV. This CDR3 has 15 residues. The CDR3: CASSSMDRAVTEAFF. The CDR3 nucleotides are TGTGCCAGCAGCTCTATGGACAGGGCAGTCACTGAAGCTTTCTTT.

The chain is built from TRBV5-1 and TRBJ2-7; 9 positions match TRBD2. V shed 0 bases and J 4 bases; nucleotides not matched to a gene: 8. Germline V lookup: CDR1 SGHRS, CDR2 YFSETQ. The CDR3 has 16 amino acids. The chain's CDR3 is CASSLGEVAGVYEQYF. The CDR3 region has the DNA TGCGCCAGCAGCTTGGGGGAGGTAGCGGGAGTATACGAGCAGTACTTC.

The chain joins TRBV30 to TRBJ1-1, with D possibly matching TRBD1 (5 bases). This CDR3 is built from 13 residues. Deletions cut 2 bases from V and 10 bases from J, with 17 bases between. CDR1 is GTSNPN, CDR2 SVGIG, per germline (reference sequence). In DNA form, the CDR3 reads TGTGCCTGGAGTCGAGACAGTTTCGGTGGAGCTTTCTTT. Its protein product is CAWSRDSFGGAFF.

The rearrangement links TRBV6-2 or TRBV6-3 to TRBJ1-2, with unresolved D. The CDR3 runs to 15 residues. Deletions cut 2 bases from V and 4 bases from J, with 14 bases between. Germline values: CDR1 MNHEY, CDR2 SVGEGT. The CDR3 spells CASSYGQGRVYGYTF. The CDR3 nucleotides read TGTGCCAGCAGTTACGGCCAAGGGCGGGTCTATGGCTACACCTTC.

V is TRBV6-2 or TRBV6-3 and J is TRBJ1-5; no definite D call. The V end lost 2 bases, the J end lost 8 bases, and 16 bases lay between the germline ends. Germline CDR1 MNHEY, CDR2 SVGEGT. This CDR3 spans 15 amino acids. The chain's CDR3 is CASSYGQAMDEPQHF. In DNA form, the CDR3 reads TGTGCCAGCAGTTACGGGCAGGCGATGGATGAGCCCCAGCATTTT.

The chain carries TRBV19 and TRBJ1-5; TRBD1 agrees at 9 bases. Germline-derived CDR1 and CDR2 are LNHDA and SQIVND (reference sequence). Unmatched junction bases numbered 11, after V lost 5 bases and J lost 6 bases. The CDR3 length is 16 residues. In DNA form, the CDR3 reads TGTGCCAGTAGTCTTACGGGACAGGGCCTTTTTCAGCCCCAGCATTTT. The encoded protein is CASSLTGQGLFQPQHF.